This entry features one TCR beta chain sequence. This record belongs to a study of human versus mouse CDR3 diversity and MHC coevolution. V trimming: 0 bases; J trimming: 0 bases; junction bases outside the gene matches: 5. Germline CDR1 LGHNA, CDR2 YSLEER. CDR3 length: 16 amino acids. The method was immunoSEQ multiplex PCR; TCRdb's version includes in-frame clones alone and lacks a portion of them. This table has roughly 80,000 clones, around 93% appearing once. The chain couples TRBV4-3 to TRBJ2-7; 7 positions agree with TRBD1. Sequencing used naive CD4+ T cells from blood. This sample's subset: CD45RO-negative CD62L-positive naive CD4 T cells. This sequence originates from a person aged 25 to 69 in good health. The CDR3 DNA is TGCGCCAGCAGCCAAGAGTCCAGGGGGAGCTCCTACGAGCAGTACTTC. Its protein is CASSQESRGSSYEQYF.